Below, 5 T cell receptor beta chains from the same sample are listed, as sequenced in a study of blood T cell repertoires in COVID-19. This table comes from immunoSEQ multiplex PCR, and its TCRdb copy is limited to in-frame clones, with some not included. The repertoire holds 120,000 to 150,000 clones, with over 70% as singletons. The specimen was PBMCs or T cells enriched from blood (not recorded which). These receptors all come from a middle-aged man in a cohort exposed to, infected with or recovered from COVID-19 (not recorded which).

V gene TRBV29-1 combines with J gene TRBJ1-5; D call uncertain. The CDR3 totals 11 residues. Trimming removed 3 bases from V and 6 bases from J, with 6 bases in between. Germline V CDR1 and CDR2: SQVTM, ANQGSEA. The CDR3 loop reads CSVDASQPQHF. The CDR3 DNA reads as TGCAGCGTTGACGCTAGTCAGCCCCAGCATTTT. Full variable domain (rest looked up from reference TRBV29-1 and TRBJ1-5): SAVISQKPSRDICQRGTSLTIQCQVDSQVTMMFWYRQQPGQSLTLIATANQGSEATYESGFVIDKFPISRPNLTFSTLTVSNMSPEDSSIYLCSVDASQPQHFGDGTRLSIL.

The chain recombines TRBV7-9 with TRBJ1-2; D perhaps matches TRBD1 (6 bases). The V gene's germline CDR1 is SEHNR and CDR2 FQNEAQ (reference sequence). V lost 5 bases and J lost 5, with 15 bases in between. CDR3 length: 14 amino acids. CDR3 loop: CASSGERDIYGYTF. The CDR3 DNA is TGTGCCAGCAGCGGAGAGCGGGACATTTATGGCTACACCTTC. Using reference TRBV7-9 and TRBJ1-2 for the parts outside the CDR3, the full variable domain is DTGVSQNPRHKITKRGQNVTFRCDPISEHNRLYWYRQTLGQGPEFLTYFQNEAQLEKSRLLSDRFSAERPKGSFSTLEIQRTEQGDSAMYLCASSGERDIYGYTFGSGTRLTVV.

This clone has only one observation. CDR3 residues: CASSLVGGQGEAFF. The CDR3 DNA follows: TGTGCCAGCAGCTTAGTTGGGGGACAGGGTGAAGCTTTCTTT. The chain carries TRBV11-2 and TRBJ1-1, with TRBD1 matching 9 bases. The CDR3 spans 14 residues. The germline V gene has CDR1 SGHAT and CDR2 FQNNGV. V lost 1 base to trimming and J lost 7 bases; unmatched junction nucleotides: 4. Drawing the rest from reference TRBV11-2 and TRBJ1-1, the complete variable domain is EAGVAQSPRYKIIEKRQSVAFWCNPISGHATLYWYQQILGQGPKLLIQFQNNGVVDDSQLPKDRFSAERLKGVDSTLKIQPAKLEDSAVYLCASSLVGGQGEAFFGQGTRLTVV.

The CDR3 DNA reads as TGTGCCAGCAGCTTATTAGCTAGCGGGAGGGACAATGAGCAGTTCTTC. This encodes CASSLLASGRDNEQFF. This chain links TRBV7-2 with TRBJ2-1; 12 bases match TRBD2. V lost 2 bases and J lost 5; bases outside the gene matches: 4. CDR3 size: 16 residues. CDR1 SGHTA and CDR2 FQGNSA come from the germline V gene.

The chain recombines TRBV19 with TRBJ1-4; a possible D gene is TRBD1 (6 bases). V lost 5 bases and J lost 6, with 10 bases in between. The CDR3 runs 13 residues. Germline CDR1 reads LNHDA; CDR2 reads SQIVND (reference sequence). The CDR3 sequence is CASSWTVHEKLFF. The CDR3 DNA reads TGTGCCAGTAGTTGGACAGTACATGAAAAACTGTTTTTT.